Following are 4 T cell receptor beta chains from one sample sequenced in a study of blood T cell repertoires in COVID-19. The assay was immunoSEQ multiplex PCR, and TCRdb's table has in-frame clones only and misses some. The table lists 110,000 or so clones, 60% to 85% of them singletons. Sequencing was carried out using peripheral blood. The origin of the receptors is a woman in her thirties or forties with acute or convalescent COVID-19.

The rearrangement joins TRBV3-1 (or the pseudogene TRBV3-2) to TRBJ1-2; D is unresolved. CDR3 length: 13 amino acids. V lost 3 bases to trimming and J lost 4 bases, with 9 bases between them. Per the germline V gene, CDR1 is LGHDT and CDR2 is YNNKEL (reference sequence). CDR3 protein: CASSQGSSYGYTF. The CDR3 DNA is TGTGCCAGCAGCCAGGGGAGCAGCTATGGCTACACCTTC.

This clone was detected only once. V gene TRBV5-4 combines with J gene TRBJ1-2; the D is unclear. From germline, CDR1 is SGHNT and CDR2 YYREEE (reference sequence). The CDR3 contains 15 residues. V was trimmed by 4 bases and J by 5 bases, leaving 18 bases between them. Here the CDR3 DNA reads TGTGCCAGCAGCGTGTCTGCAGGAGGAGTATATGGCTACACCTTC. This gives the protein CASSVSAGGVYGYTF.

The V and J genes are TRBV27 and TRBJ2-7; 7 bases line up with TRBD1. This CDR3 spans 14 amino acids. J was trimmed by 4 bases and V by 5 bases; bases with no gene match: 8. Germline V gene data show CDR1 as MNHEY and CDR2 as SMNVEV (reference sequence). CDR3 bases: TGTGCCAGCAGTCAGACAGGGTCGGTATACGAGCAGTACTTC. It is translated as CASSQTGSVYEQYF.

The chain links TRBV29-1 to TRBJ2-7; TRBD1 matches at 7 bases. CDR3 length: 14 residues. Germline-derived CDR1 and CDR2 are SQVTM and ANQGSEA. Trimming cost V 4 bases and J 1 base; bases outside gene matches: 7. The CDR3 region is CSVVGTATSYEQYF. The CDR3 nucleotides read TGCAGCGTTGTCGGGACAGCGACGTCCTACGAGCAGTACTTC.